This T cell receptor (beta chain) is from a study of cytomegalovirus exposure and HLA in healthy donors. Study conclusions and caveats: Accurate HLA-A and HLA-B prediction from TCR beta sequences was reported for most subjects. Later analysis identified around 15,000 TCR beta sequences associated with HLA alleles, using a false discovery rate threshold of 0.05. According to the study, roughly 160 TCR beta chains were cytomegalovirus-associated.

The V and J ends lost 1 base and 7 bases respectively, with 14 bases between them. CDR1 is MNHNS and CDR2 is SASEGT in the germline V gene. The CDR3 loop spans 15 amino acids. Primers included in the PCR were 60 Vbeta and 13 Jbeta primers. TCRdb's copy holds only in-frame clones and misses some; the assay was immunoSEQ multiplex PCR. The top ten hold 1.5% to 2% of the sample, which has 150,000 or so clones, around 67% seen once. In this sample, this clone turned up a few times. What it binds is not known. The chain carries TRBV6-1 and TRBJ1-5, with D perhaps matching TRBD1 (5 bases). This TCR was sampled from a young woman in good health and CMV-seronegative. The specimen was PBMCs. CDR3 loop: CASSEVGQGGQPQHF. Here the CDR3 DNA reads TGTGCCAGCAGTGAAGTAGGGCAGGGCGGCCAGCCCCAGCATTTT.